A selection of T cell receptor beta chains follows, all from one sample in a study of brain T cells in children with intractable seizures. TCRdb keeps only in-frame clones here, not all; method: immunoSEQ multiplex PCR. The table includes 80,000 or so clones, around 90% detected once. The specimen comprised peripheral blood, sampled at surgery. These receptors were taken from a girl aged 2-9 years with Rasmussen encephalitis and intractable seizures. Both conserved end residues are part of each CDR3. Fields, in order: J gene, V gene, clone size, D gene, CDR3 protein, CDR3 DNA. D genes are given only for firm matches. Rows may omit the clone size; those that give it use once, few, many or a size class.

j_call: TRBJ1-2
v_call: TRBV5-4
clone_size: .
d_call: TRBD1
cdr3_aa: CASSLAGGRGRSSGYTF
cdr3_nt: TGTGCCAGCAGCTTGGCTGGGGGGAGGGGGCGTTCGAGCGGCTACACCTTC

j_call: TRBJ2-1
v_call: TRBV2
clone_size: .
d_call: .
cdr3_aa: CATLLSGTNQDEQFF
cdr3_nt: TGTGCCACACTATTATCCGGGACCAACCAAGATGAGCAGTTCTTC

j_call: TRBJ2-1
v_call: TRBV11-3
clone_size: .
d_call: TRBD2
cdr3_aa: CATRPPLAGVRNEQFF
cdr3_nt: TGTGCCACCCGACCGCCCCTGGCGGGAGTTCGGAATGAGCAGTTCTTC

j_call: TRBJ2-7
v_call: TRBV29-1
clone_size: .
d_call: .
cdr3_aa: CSVAPSGLYAEQYF
cdr3_nt: TGCAGCGTTGCGCCCTCCGGACTATATGCCGAGCAGTACTTC

j_call: TRBJ1-2
v_call: TRBV10-3
clone_size: once
d_call: .
cdr3_aa: CAISEGGGGLYGYTF
cdr3_nt: TGTGCCATCAGTGAAGGTGGGGGAGGGCTATATGGCTACACCTTC

j_call: TRBJ1-5
v_call: TRBV9
clone_size: .
d_call: .
cdr3_aa: CASSVGASNQPQHF
cdr3_nt: TGTGCCAGCAGCGTAGGGGCTAGCAATCAGCCCCAGCATTTT

j_call: TRBJ1-4
v_call: TRBV6-1
clone_size: .
d_call: .
cdr3_aa: CASSEKSLRKLFF
cdr3_nt: TGTGCCAGCAGTGAAAAATCCCTAAGGAAACTGTTTTTT

j_call: TRBJ1-2
v_call: TRBV3-1/TRBV3-2
clone_size: .
d_call: .
cdr3_aa: CASSQFSGYGYTF
cdr3_nt: TGTGCCAGCAGCCAATTCTCGGGCTATGGCTACACCTTC

j_call: TRBJ2-1
v_call: TRBV12-3/TRBV12-4
clone_size: .
d_call: .
cdr3_aa: CASSVLIGEQFF
cdr3_nt: TGTGCCAGCTCGGTCCTAATTGGCGAGCAGTTCTTC

j_call: TRBJ2-2
v_call: TRBV7-9
clone_size: once
d_call: .
cdr3_aa: CASRLTGFTGELFF
cdr3_nt: TGTGCCAGCAGACTTACAGGGTTCACCGGGGAGCTGTTTTTT

j_call: TRBJ2-7
v_call: TRBV30
clone_size: .
d_call: .
cdr3_aa: CAWSLQGGRLPYEQYF
cdr3_nt: TGTGCCTGGAGTCTCCAAGGTGGGAGGTTACCCTACGAGCAGTACTTC

j_call: TRBJ1-5
v_call: TRBV14
clone_size: .
d_call: .
cdr3_aa: CARRQPQHF
cdr3_nt: TGTGCCAGAAGACAGCCCCAGCATTTT

j_call: TRBJ1-1
v_call: TRBV18
clone_size: .
d_call: .
cdr3_aa: CASSNQRQSAEAFF
cdr3_nt: TGTGCCAGCTCAAACCAGCGGCAGTCCGCTGAAGCTTTCTTT

j_call: TRBJ2-1
v_call: TRBV19
clone_size: few
d_call: TRBD2
cdr3_aa: CASGLVFGNEQFF
cdr3_nt: TGTGCCAGCGGACTAGTTTTTGGTAATGAGCAGTTCTTC

j_call: TRBJ2-3
v_call: TRBV7-9
clone_size: .
d_call: .
cdr3_aa: CASRGERTDTQYF
cdr3_nt: TGTGCCAGCAGAGGGGAGAGGACAGATACGCAGTATTTT

j_call: TRBJ1-4
v_call: TRBV10-1
clone_size: .
d_call: TRBD1
cdr3_aa: CASADRAGEKLFF
cdr3_nt: TGCGCCAGCGCGGACAGGGCCGGTGAAAAACTGTTTTTT

j_call: TRBJ2-2
v_call: TRBV24-1
clone_size: .
d_call: TRBD1
cdr3_aa: CATSEVGQENTGELFF
cdr3_nt: TGTGCCACCAGTGAGGTGGGACAGGAAAACACCGGGGAGCTGTTTTTT

j_call: TRBJ2-2
v_call: TRBV27
clone_size: .
d_call: .
cdr3_aa: CASSQGGGTGELFF
cdr3_nt: TGTGCCAGCAGTCAGGGAGGGGGCACCGGGGAGCTGTTTTTT

j_call: TRBJ1-4
v_call: TRBV6-5
clone_size: .
d_call: .
cdr3_aa: CASSLHATNEKLFF
cdr3_nt: TGTGCCAGCAGTTTGCATGCAACTAATGAAAAACTGTTTTTT

j_call: TRBJ1-4
v_call: TRBV7-9
clone_size: .
d_call: .
cdr3_aa: CASSFLSGTANEKLFF
cdr3_nt: TGTGCCAGCAGCTTCCTATCCGGGACGGCTAATGAAAAACTGTTTTTT

j_call: TRBJ1-1
v_call: TRBV12-3/TRBV12-4
clone_size: .
d_call: TRBD1
cdr3_aa: CASRPGQGWAFF
cdr3_nt: TGTGCCAGCAGGCCTGGACAGGGATGGGCTTTCTTT

j_call: TRBJ2-1
v_call: TRBV11-1
clone_size: once
d_call: TRBD2
cdr3_aa: CASSSLSGGAHEQFF
cdr3_nt: TGTGCCAGCAGCTCCCTCAGCGGGGGGGCCCATGAGCAGTTCTTC

j_call: TRBJ1-1
v_call: TRBV5-1
clone_size: .
d_call: .
cdr3_aa: CASRPGPNTEAFF
cdr3_nt: TGCGCCAGCAGACCCGGACCCAACACTGAAGCTTTCTTT

j_call: TRBJ1-4
v_call: TRBV5-1
clone_size: .
d_call: TRBD1
cdr3_aa: CASSRAGTDEKLFF
cdr3_nt: TGCGCCAGCAGCCGGGCCGGGACAGATGAAAAACTGTTTTTT

j_call: TRBJ2-7
v_call: TRBV5-1
clone_size: .
d_call: .
cdr3_aa: CASSLGTNIEQYF
cdr3_nt: TGCGCCAGCAGCTTGGGGACAAACATCGAGCAGTACTTC

j_call: TRBJ1-2
v_call: TRBV3-1/TRBV3-2
clone_size: once
d_call: .
cdr3_aa: CASTPVRGGYGYTF
cdr3_nt: TGTGCCAGCACCCCGGTTCGAGGTGGTTATGGCTACACCTTC

j_call: TRBJ2-1
v_call: TRBV19
clone_size: .
d_call: TRBD2
cdr3_aa: CASGTGTSGSHEQFF
cdr3_nt: TGTGCCAGTGGAACCGGGACTAGCGGGAGTCATGAGCAGTTCTTC

j_call: TRBJ2-1
v_call: TRBV3-1/TRBV3-2
clone_size: .
d_call: .
cdr3_aa: CASSQGATPELQFF
cdr3_nt: TGTGCCAGCAGCCAAGGTGCGACGCCCGAGCTGCAGTTCTTC